Presented here are 21 T cell receptor beta chains from one specimen sequenced in a study of T cell clonotyping in hematopoietic cell transplantation. The method was immunoSEQ multiplex PCR; TCRdb's version includes in-frame clones alone and lacks a portion of them. The data hold roughly 44,000 clones, with roughly 96% observed a single time. The specimen was peripheral blood mononuclear cells. The receptor set was obtained from a man between 25 and 39 years old in good health. Some clones in this sample may be carry-over from other donors' samples.

The rearrangement uses TRBV11-3 and TRBJ2-5; D might be TRBD1 (5 bases). This CDR3 spans 14 amino acids. Germline V gives CDR1 SGHNT, CDR2 YENEEA. Trimming took 2 bases from V and 4 from J, leaving 11 bases between them. The CDR3 reads CASSLQGLGETQYF. The CDR3 nucleotides read TGTGCCAGCAGCTTACAGGGTTTAGGAGAGACCCAGTACTTC.

This rearrangement joins TRBV19 to TRBJ1-5; 9 nucleotides agree with TRBD1. The length of the CDR3 is 17 residues. V lost 6 bases and J lost 1; bases outside the gene matches: 10. In germline, CDR1 is LNHDA, CDR2 SQIVND (reference sequence). CDR3 residues: CASSLRGTGLSNQPQHF. As DNA, the CDR3 is TGTGCCAGTAGCCTTAGGGGGACAGGGCTCAGCAATCAGCCCCAGCATTTT.

This chain connects TRBV5-6 to TRBJ1-4; D is undetermined. Trimming shortened V by 4 bases and J by 7 bases, and 17 bases separated the two germline ends. The length of the CDR3 is 15 residues. Per the germline V gene, CDR1 is SGHDT and CDR2 is YYEEEE. Here the CDR3 DNA reads TGTGCCAGCAGCCTAGGGAAAGGTGGGGTTGAAAAACTGTTTTTT. It codes for CASSLGKGGVEKLFF.

The sample holds one count of this clone. The chain employs TRBV6-5 and TRBJ1-1; 7 bases align to TRBD1. The ends lost 3 bases at V and 7 bases at J; junction bases unmatched: 11. Germline values: CDR1 MNHEY, CDR2 SVGAGI. CDR3 length: 15 amino acids. The CDR3 DNA is TGTGCCAGCAGTTATGGTAGGGGGCTCTCCGTTGAAGCTTTCTTT. It is translated as CASSYGRGLSVEAFF.

The chain carries TRBV4-1 and TRBJ1-2; the D gene is possibly TRBD1 (5 bases). Germline V gives CDR1 MGHRA, CDR2 YSYEKL. The CDR3 length is 17 residues. Trimming removed 3 bases from V and 7 bases from J, with 24 bases in between. The DNA of the CDR3 is TGCGCCAGCAGCCAGACAGTAACCGACGGACATGGTTCTGGCTACACCTTC. Translating gives CASSQTVTDGHGSGYTF.

The chain joins TRBV30 to TRBJ2-5; D is tentatively TRBD1 or TRBD2 (5 bases each). Trimming cost V 1 base and J 7 bases, with 16 bases left between them. Germline CDR1 and CDR2: GTSNPN and SVGIG (reference sequence). The CDR3 totals 14 residues. CDR3 amino acids: CAWSALQGRGTQYF. The CDR3 DNA is TGTGCCTGGAGTGCCCTTCAGGGCCGGGGGACCCAGTACTTC.

This clone has just one count. The CDR3 loop is CAWRGQGGQPQHF. In nucleotides, the CDR3 is TGTGCCTGGAGAGGACAGGGCGGTCAGCCCCAGCATTTT. The chain recombines TRBV30 with TRBJ1-5; TRBD1 agrees at 8 bases. Trimming removed 3 bases from V and 6 bases from J; junction bases left unmatched: 4. The germline CDR1 and CDR2 sequences are GTSNPN and SVGIG (reference sequence). The CDR3 contains 13 residues.

This sequence joins TRBV4-1 and TRBJ1-3, with D possibly matching TRBD1 (5 bases). The CDR3 totals 14 residues. Trimming shortened V by 0 bases and J by 4 bases, and 7 bases separated the two germline ends. Germline CDR1 is MGHRA and CDR2 is YSYEKL. The CDR3 DNA reads as TGCGCCAGCAGCCAAGAGGGACTAGGAAACACCATATATTTT. It yields the protein CASSQEGLGNTIYF.

The chain uses TRBV19 and TRBJ2-3, with 7 bases aligning to TRBD2. CDR3 size: 16 residues. V was clipped by 1 base and J by 4 bases; unmatched bases: 8. Germline V gene data show CDR1 as LNHDA and CDR2 as SQIVND (reference sequence). The CDR3 is CASSIGFAGEADTQYF. The CDR3 DNA reads TGTGCCAGTAGTATAGGTTTTGCGGGGGAGGCAGATACGCAGTATTTT. Looking up the rest from reference TRBV19 and TRBJ2-3 gives the full variable domain: DGGITQSPKYLFRKEGQNVTLSCEQNLNHDAMYWYRQDPGQGLRLIYYSQIVNDFQKGDIAEGYSVSREKKESFPLTVTSAQKNPTAFYLCASSIGFAGEADTQYFGPGTRLTVL.

This chain joins TRBV9 and TRBJ2-5, with TRBD2 matching over 8 bases. The V gene's germline CDR1 is SGDLS and CDR2 YYNGEE. CDR3 size: 19 residues. The V gene end was trimmed by 4 bases and the J gene end by 3 bases; junction bases not matched to a gene: 20. This chain's CDR3 is CASSTGEGREAPREETQYF. CDR3 bases: TGTGCCAGCAGCACAGGAGAGGGGCGGGAGGCCCCCCGGGAAGAGACCCAGTACTTC.

The CDR3 DNA follows: TGTGCCAGCAGGGGGCACCCCTACGAGCAGTACTTC. Its protein product is CASRGHPYEQYF. The chain is built from TRBV28 and TRBJ2-7; a weak D match, TRBD1 (5 bases). V shed 6 bases and J shed 2 bases, with 8 bases lying between them. The CDR3 consists of 12 residues. CDR1 is MDHEN and CDR2 is SYDVKM in the germline V gene.

This clone was observed a single time. V and J are TRBV5-1 and TRBJ1-5; a weak D match, TRBD1 (6 bases). There are 14 residues in the CDR3. CDR1 is SGHRS and CDR2 is YFSETQ in the germline V gene. The germline V and J ends were trimmed by 4 bases and 7 bases, with 15 bases remaining between them. The CDR3 DNA reads TGCGCCAGCAGCGGGGGACAAGGAGGGCAGCCCCAGCATTTT. Translation gives CASSGGQGGQPQHF.

The CDR3 spells CASGGASEGQPQHF. The CDR3 nucleotides are TGTGCCAGTGGAGGGGCTTCAGAGGGTCAGCCCCAGCATTTT. The V and J genes are TRBV6-1 and TRBJ1-5; D may be TRBD1 (5 bases). There are 14 residues in the CDR3. The V gene's germline CDR1 is MNHNS and CDR2 SASEGT. Deletions cut 9 bases from V and 6 bases from J, with 18 bases between.

Of note for this clone: An end of the junction does not agree with germline; a read error may underlie this. V is TRBV5-5 and J is TRBJ1-2, with unresolved D. The CDR3 is 12 amino acids. Germline V gene sequence: CDR1 SGHKS, CDR2 YYEKEE (reference sequence). For the CDR3, the DNA is TGTGCCAGCAGCCAGGAGGCGGCCGCTCCACCCTTC. Its translation is CASSQEAAAPPF.

The chain employs TRBV2 and TRBJ1-2; TRBD1 matches 8 bases. The CDR3 sequence is 14 residues long. V dropped 7 bases and J dropped 3; count of bases not matched to a gene: 7. Germline CDR1 and CDR2: SNHLY and FYNNEI. CDR3 residues: CASTSNRGDYGYTF. The CDR3 DNA reads TGTGCCAGCACGTCAAACAGGGGGGACTATGGCTACACCTTC. The full variable domain, completed using reference TRBV2 and TRBJ1-2, is EPEVTQTPSHQVTQMGQEVILRCVPISNHLYFYWYRQILGQKVEFLVSFYNNEISEKSEIFDDQFSVERPDGSNFTLKIRSTKLEDSAMYFCASTSNRGDYGYTFGSGTRLTVV.

The rearrangement uses TRBV5-4 and TRBJ2-5; D assignment may be TRBD1 or TRBD2 (5 bases each). The length of the CDR3 is 16 residues. The V end was cut by 1 base, the J end by 4 bases, with 17 bases between. In germline, CDR1 is SGHNT, CDR2 YYREEE (reference sequence). CDR3 DNA: TGTGCCAGCAGCTTGACAGCGAGGGGCCGCGGAGAGACCCAGTACTTC. It codes for CASSLTARGRGETQYF.

The CDR3 protein is CASSSPDGGLYGYTF. CDR3 DNA: TGTGCCAGTAGTTCCCCCGACGGGGGCCTCTATGGCTACACCTTC. The chain uses TRBV19 and TRBJ1-2, with D perhaps TRBD1 (6 bases). The V gene's germline CDR1 is LNHDA and CDR2 SQIVND (reference sequence). Trimming pared 5 bases from V and 4 bases from J, leaving 17 bases between. The CDR3 runs to 15 residues.

The chain joins TRBV29-1 to TRBJ1-2; D unresolved. V lost 6 bases to trimming and J lost 4 bases, with 21 bases between them. From germline, CDR1 is SQVTM and CDR2 ANQGSEA. The CDR3 is 15 amino acids. Here the CDR3 reads CSVRPLRGRLYGYTF. For the CDR3, the DNA is TGCAGCGTCCGCCCCCTCCGCGGCAGGCTCTATGGCTACACCTTC.

The genes are TRBV9 and TRBJ2-1; weak D call: TRBD2 (7 bases). The ends were cut back, 2 bases at V and 1 base at J, with 10 bases in the middle. The CDR3 totals 15 residues. From germline, CDR1 is SGDLS and CDR2 YYNGEE. CDR3 region: CASSVGGPSYNEQFF. CDR3 nucleotides: TGTGCCAGCAGCGTCGGGGGGCCTTCCTACAATGAGCAGTTCTTC. Full variable domain (missing parts from reference TRBV9 and TRBJ2-1): DSGVTQTPKHLITATGQRVTLRCSPRSGDLSVYWYQQSLDQGLQFLIQYYNGEERAKGNILERFSAQQFPDLHSELNLSSLELGDSALYFCASSVGGPSYNEQFFGPGTRLTVL.

The CDR3 sequence is CASSVKGSTDTQYF. CDR3 bases: TGTGCCAGCAGCGTAAAAGGTAGCACAGATACGCAGTATTTT. This rearrangement joins TRBV9 to TRBJ2-3; D ambiguous. Trimming left V 1 base short and J 0 bases short, with 6 bases between. The CDR3 covers 14 residues. CDR1 SGDLS and CDR2 YYNGEE come from the germline V gene. Together with reference TRBV9 and TRBJ2-3, the CDR3 gives the full variable domain: DSGVTQTPKHLITATGQRVTLRCSPRSGDLSVYWYQQSLDQGLQFLIQYYNGEERAKGNILERFSAQQFPDLHSELNLSSLELGDSALYFCASSVKGSTDTQYFGPGTRLTVL.

V usage is TRBV10-2 and J usage is TRBJ1-1, with D possibly matching TRBD1 (5 bases). The CDR3 runs to 13 residues. The germline V gene encodes CDR1 WSHSY and CDR2 SAAADI. Trimming stripped 10 bases from V and 5 bases from J, with 17 bases between. The CDR3 DNA is TGCGCCACCGGATCCTTAGGGGTGACTGAAGCTTTCTTT. Translation: CATGSLGVTEAFF.